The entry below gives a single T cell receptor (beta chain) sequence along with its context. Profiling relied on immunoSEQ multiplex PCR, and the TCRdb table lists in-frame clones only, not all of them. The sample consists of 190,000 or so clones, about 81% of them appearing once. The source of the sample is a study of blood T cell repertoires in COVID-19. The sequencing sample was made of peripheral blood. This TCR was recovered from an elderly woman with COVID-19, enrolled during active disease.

The CDR3 DNA reads as TGTGCCAGCTCCCCTAGAGGGTCGACTAATGAAAAACTGTTTTTT. Protein: CASSPRGSTNEKLFF. V usage is TRBV18 and J usage is TRBJ1-4, with D unresolved. The CDR3 is 15 amino acids. Germline CDR1 KGHSH, CDR2 LQKENI. Trimming stripped 6 bases from V and 2 bases from J, with 13 bases between. Full variable domain (missing parts from reference TRBV18 and TRBJ1-4): NAGVMQNPRHLVRRRGQEARLRCSPMKGHSHVYWYRQLPEEGLKFMVYLQKENIIDESGMPKERFSAEFPKEGPSILRIQQVVRGDSAAYFCASSPRGSTNEKLFFGSGTQLSVL.